Listed below are T cell receptor beta chains from one sample, sequenced in a study of cytomegalovirus exposure and HLA in healthy donors. The protocol was immunoSEQ multiplex PCR, while the TCRdb copy is restricted to in-frame clones and leaves out a portion. The sample lists 68,000 or so clones; roughly 97% were seen once. Sequenced: PBMCs. These receptors were obtained from a man younger than 30 in good health and CMV-seronegative. CDR3s include the opening cysteine and the closing phenylalanine or tryptophan. A D gene is named only where the DNA matches it firmly.

d_call j_call v_call cdr3_aa cdr3_nt
TRBD1 TRBJ1-1 TRBV2 CASSEDRGFAEAFF TGTGCCAGCAGTGAGGACAGGGGTTTCGCTGAAGCTTTCTTT
. TRBJ1-3 TRBV4-1 CASSQPPSGSGNTIYF TGCGCCAGCAGCCAACCCCCGTCGGGGAGTGGAAACACCATATATTTT
TRBD1 TRBJ2-3 TRBV9 CASSPGQGQDTQYF TGTGCCAGCAGCCCCGGACAGGGACAAGATACGCAGTATTTT
TRBD1 TRBJ1-4 TRBV28 CASSLQGGTNEKLFF TGTGCCAGCAGTTTACAGGGGGGCACTAATGAAAAACTGTTTTTT
TRBD1 TRBJ1-1 TRBV4-1 CASSLNPGTGDAEAFF TGCGCCAGCAGCCTAAATCCCGGGACAGGGGACGCTGAAGCTTTCTTT
TRBD1 TRBJ2-3 TRBV9 CASSTGGSTDTQYF TGTGCCAGCAGCACAGGGGGTAGCACAGATACGCAGTATTTT
. TRBJ1-4 TRBV11-3 CASSFQGGDEKLFF TGTGCCAGCAGCTTTCAGGGAGGGGATGAAAAACTGTTTTTT
TRBD2 TRBJ2-2 TRBV5-1 CASAGTRGAENGELFF TGCGCCAGCGCTGGAACGCGGGGGGCTGAGAACGGGGAGCTGTTTTTT
. TRBJ2-1 TRBV6-6 CASRSTTGNEQFF TGTGCCAGCAGAAGTACTACCGGGAATGAGCAGTTCTTC
TRBD1 TRBJ2-1 TRBV7-2 CASSLIPRDRGFF TGTGCCAGCAGCTTAATACCCCGGGACAGGGGGTTCTTC
TRBD2 TRBJ2-1 TRBV4-2 CASSQDLRAGAYNEQFF TGTGCCAGCAGCCAAGATCTTCGAGCGGGGGCCTACAATGAGCAGTTCTTC
. TRBJ1-1 TRBV5-4 CASSLAGMVAGVYTEAFF TGTGCCAGCAGCTTGGCCGGCATGGTGGCGGGTGTATACACTGAAGCTTTCTTT
. TRBJ1-3 TRBV5-4 CASSPRATGNTIYF TGTGCCAGCAGCCCCAGGGCTACTGGAAACACCATATATTTT
TRBD1 TRBJ1-5 TRBV6-5 CASSGTGGSYQPQHF TGTGCCAGCAGTGGTACAGGGGGCTCATATCAGCCCCAGCATTTT
TRBD1 TRBJ1-1 TRBV6-6 CASRRQGLNTEAFF TGTGCCAGCAGGCGACAGGGACTGAACACTGAAGCTTTCTTT
TRBD1 TRBJ2-1 TRBV29-1 CSVRGQGSNEQFF TGCAGCGTTCGGGGACAGGGCAGCAATGAGCAGTTCTTC